This T cell receptor beta chain was documented in a study of cytomegalovirus exposure and HLA in healthy donors. Trimming shortened V by 4 bases and J by 2 bases, and 8 bases separated the two germline ends. Germline V gives CDR1 SQVTM, CDR2 ANQGSEA. This CDR3 comprises 12 residues. TCRdb's copy holds only in-frame clones and misses some; the assay was immunoSEQ multiplex PCR. The sample has roughly 220,000 clones, approximately 88% seen once; the top ten hold about 14%. The gene calls are TRBV29-1 and TRBJ1-1; D ambiguous. The origin of this receptor is a woman aged 25 to 39 in good health and CMV-seropositive. Sequenced input: PBMCs. The CDR3 nucleotides read TGCAGCGTTGGTAGGAGTAACACTGAAGCTTTCTTT. As protein: CSVGRSNTEAFF.